This T cell receptor beta chain was sequenced in a study of cytomegalovirus exposure and HLA in healthy donors. 60 Vbeta and 13 Jbeta primers were used in PCR. TCRdb's copy holds only in-frame clones and misses some; the assay was immunoSEQ multiplex PCR. There are 80,000 to 100,000 clones in the sample; 73% occur only once, and 3.5% to 4.5% lies in the top ten. Per germline, CDR1 MNHNS and CDR2 SASEGT. The CDR3 is 13 amino acids. With 3 bases removed from V and 4 bases from J, the gap between germline ends came to 9 bases. Whole-study findings and limits: V- and J-gene trimming of TCR beta was linked (in a later analysis) to a missense DCLRE1C variant. TCR beta V segments were, for the most part, productive about 87% or about 30% of the time in an earlier analysis. Beyond CMV serostatus, there was no information to go on about immune exposure.

To note about this clone: As yet, its antigen is unknown.

The clonotype comes from a man in his forties in good health and CMV-seronegative. What was sequenced was PBMCs. The chain couples TRBV6-1 to TRBJ1-2; D not certain. CDR3 region: CASSERVGYGYTF. The DNA for the CDR3 is TGTGCCAGCAGTGAGAGGGTCGGCTATGGCTACACCTTC.